This T cell receptor (beta chain) was identified during a study of CD8 T cells in ankylosing spondylitis. One entry per CDR3 protein, called by TCRdb with MiXCR from the 5' RACE reads. The sample shows roughly 100,000 distinct CDR3 sequences, around 24% of them seen only once. As to this clonotype: Its specificity is not known.

V dropped 5 bases and J dropped 5 bases, with 9 bases sitting between them. Per germline, CDR1 DFQATT and CDR2 SNEGSKA (reference sequence). The CDR3 contains 11 residues. Study observations and caveats: Within ankylosing spondylitis blood, a TCR beta motif made up of eight highly homologous variants appeared to be characteristic.

Specimen: synovial fluid, either unsorted or a sorted T cell fraction (not recorded which). The TCR sequence derives from a male donor with ankylosing spondylitis. This chain connects TRBV20-1 to TRBJ2-5, with TRBD1 as a possible D gene (5 bases). The CDR3 region is CSAGARETQYF. The CDR3 DNA reads as TGCAGTGCTGGGGCCCGTGAGACCCAGTACTTC.